These T cell receptor beta chains were read from a single sample in a study of blood T cell repertoires in COVID-19. The assay was immunoSEQ multiplex PCR, and TCRdb's table has in-frame clones only and misses some. The table shows 380,000 or so clones, with roughly 80% occurring only once. Sequenced sample: peripheral blood. The origin of the receptors is a human donor with acute or convalescent COVID-19. The donor label of this sample is uncertain. Both conserved end residues are trimmed from each CDR3.

TRBV7-9	TRBJ2-3	ASSSQGDTQY
TRBV10-2	TRBJ1-1	ASSITPGRDIFTEAF
TRBV5-6	TRBJ2-7	ASSLQVGSEQY
TRBV6-6	TRBJ1-3	ASRQGYGNTIY
TRBV6-2/TRBV6-3	TRBJ1-1	ASSSATGAGTEAF
TRBV18	TRBJ2-2	ASSLGQTNTGELF
TRBV5-4	TRBJ1-6	ASSSGDYNSPLH
TRBV5-4	TRBJ2-3	ASSSRTSGRGDTQY
TRBV27	TRBJ1-4	ASSRDRGLATNEKLF
TRBV9	TRBJ1-1	ASSVDWLPNTEAF
TRBV7-9	TRBJ1-6	ASSFDRGKIDSPLH
TRBV6-5	TRBJ2-7	ASSYSSGQTYEQY
TRBV7-9	TRBJ1-2	ASSLIGEEHGYT
TRBV9	TRBJ1-6	ASSARASNYNSPLH
TRBV15	TRBJ1-5	ATSRTGSTQPQH
TRBV18	TRBJ1-1	ASSPHQDMNTEAF
TRBV11-2	TRBJ2-1	ASSPSRGGGEQF
TRBV10-2	TRBJ2-2	ASILAGGVLNTGELF
TRBV12-3/TRBV12-4	TRBJ2-2	ASTGDTGELF
TRBV2	TRBJ1-4	ASKPSANRGVGEMKKLF
TRBV5-4	TRBJ2-1	ASSLDLVANEQF
TRBV3-1/TRBV3-2	TRBJ2-3	ASSQDFRDTQY
TRBV7-2	TRBJ2-6	ASSYRISGANVLT
TRBV2	TRBJ2-1	ASISTLAGAHNEQF
TRBV4-1	TRBJ2-2	ASSLGQNTGELF
TRBV18	TRBJ1-6	ASSPAGRGNSPLH
TRBV29-1	TRBJ1-2	SVEEPGTANYGYT
TRBV7-8	TRBJ2-7	ASSLIAIASGLEQY
TRBV19	TRBJ1-4	ASSTWTATNEKLF
TRBV20-1	TRBJ1-1	SASTGGRTEAF
TRBV7-9	TRBJ1-1	ASSLLGQGGRQAF
TRBV19	TRBJ2-3	ASSLRQGTQY
TRBV12-2	TRBJ1-1	ASRLVGRGQSLRRTEAF